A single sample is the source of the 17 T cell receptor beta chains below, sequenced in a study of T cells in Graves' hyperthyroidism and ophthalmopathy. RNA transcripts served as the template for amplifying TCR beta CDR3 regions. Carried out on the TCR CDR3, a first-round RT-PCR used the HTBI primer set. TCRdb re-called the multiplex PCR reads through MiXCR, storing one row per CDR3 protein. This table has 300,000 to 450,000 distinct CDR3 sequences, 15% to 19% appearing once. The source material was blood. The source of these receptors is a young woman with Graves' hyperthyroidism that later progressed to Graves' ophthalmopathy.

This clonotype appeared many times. In DNA, the CDR3 is TGTGCCAGCAGCGGGCGGTTGGTGGAGACCCAGTACTTC. Amino acids: CASSGRLVETQYF. The J gene is TRBJ2-5, the V gene TRBV7-9, with D unclear. The V end was cut by 5 bases, the J end by 5 bases, with 12 bases between. Germline CDR1 SEHNR, CDR2 FQNEAQ (reference sequence). The CDR3 spans 13 residues.

CDR3 sequence: CASSPPLLFGTGGELFF. For the CDR3, the DNA is TGTGCCAGCTCACCACCGCTACTTTTTGGGACAGGGGGTGAACTGTTTTTT. V gene TRBV18 combines with J gene TRBJ1-4; 11 nucleotides line up with TRBD1. CDR3 length: 17 residues. The V gene's germline CDR1 is KGHSH and CDR2 LQKENI. V shed 0 bases and J 12 bases; nucleotides not matched to a gene: 12.

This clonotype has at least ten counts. The CDR3 DNA sequence: TGTGCCAGCAGTAACAGGGGAGTCCAGCCCCAGCATTTT. Translated: CASSNRGVQPQHF. The chain recombines TRBV28 with TRBJ1-5; 7 nucleotides match TRBD1. The CDR3 runs to 13 residues. Germline V CDR1 and CDR2: MDHEN, SYDVKM. Trimming took 5 bases from V and 7 from J; bases not matched to a gene: 5.

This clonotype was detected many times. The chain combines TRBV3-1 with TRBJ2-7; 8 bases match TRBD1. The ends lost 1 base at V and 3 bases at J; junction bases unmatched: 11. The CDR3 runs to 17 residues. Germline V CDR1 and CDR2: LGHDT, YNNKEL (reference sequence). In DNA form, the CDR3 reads TGTGCCAGCAGCCAAGCGCGACGACAGGGGAACGACTACGAGCAGTACTTC. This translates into CASSQARRQGNDYEQYF.

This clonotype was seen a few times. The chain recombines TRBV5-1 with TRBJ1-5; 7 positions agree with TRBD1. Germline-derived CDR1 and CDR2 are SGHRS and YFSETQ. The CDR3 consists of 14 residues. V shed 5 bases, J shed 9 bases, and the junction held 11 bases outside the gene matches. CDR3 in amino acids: CASRRGQDDGPQHF. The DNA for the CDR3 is TGCGCCAGCAGACGAGGACAGGACGACGGGCCCCAGCATTTT.

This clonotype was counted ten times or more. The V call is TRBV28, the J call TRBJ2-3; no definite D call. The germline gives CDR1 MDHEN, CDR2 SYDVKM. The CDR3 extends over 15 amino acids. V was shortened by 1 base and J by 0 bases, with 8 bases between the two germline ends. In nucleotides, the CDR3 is TGTGCCAGCAGTTTATTGCCCCGAAGCACAGATACGCAGTATTTT. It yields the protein CASSLLPRSTDTQYF.

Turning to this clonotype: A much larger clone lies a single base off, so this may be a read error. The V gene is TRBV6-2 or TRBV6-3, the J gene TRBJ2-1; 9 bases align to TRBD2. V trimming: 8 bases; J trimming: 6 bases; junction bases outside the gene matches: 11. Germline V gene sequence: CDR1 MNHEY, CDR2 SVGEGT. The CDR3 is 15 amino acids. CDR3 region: CASAYIGLASNEQFF. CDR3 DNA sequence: TGTGCCAGCGCCTATATCGGACTAGCGAGCAATGAGCAGTTCTTC.

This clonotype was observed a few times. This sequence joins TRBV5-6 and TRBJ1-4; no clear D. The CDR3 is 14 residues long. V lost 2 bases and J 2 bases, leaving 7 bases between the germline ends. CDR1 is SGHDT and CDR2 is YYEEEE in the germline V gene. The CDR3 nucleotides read TGTGCCAGCAGCTTATTCCGCACTAATGAAAAACTGTTTTTT. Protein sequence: CASSLFRTNEKLFF.

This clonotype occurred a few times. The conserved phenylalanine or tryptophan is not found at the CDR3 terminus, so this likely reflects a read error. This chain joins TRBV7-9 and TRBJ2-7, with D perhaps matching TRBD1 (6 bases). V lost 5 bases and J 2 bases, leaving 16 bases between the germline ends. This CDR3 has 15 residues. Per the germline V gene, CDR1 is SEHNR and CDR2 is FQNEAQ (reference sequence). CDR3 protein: CASSATDRPPYEQYL. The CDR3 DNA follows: TGTGCCAGCAGCGCAACCGACAGGCCACCCTACGAGCAGTACCTC.

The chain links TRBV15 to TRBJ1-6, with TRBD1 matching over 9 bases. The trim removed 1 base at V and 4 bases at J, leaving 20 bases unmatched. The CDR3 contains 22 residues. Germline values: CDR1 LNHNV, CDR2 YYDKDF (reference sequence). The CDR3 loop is CATSRANRNRGPEQGYNSPLHF. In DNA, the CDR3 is TGTGCCACCAGCAGAGCGAATCGCAACAGGGGGCCCGAGCAAGGATATAATTCACCCCTCCACTTT.

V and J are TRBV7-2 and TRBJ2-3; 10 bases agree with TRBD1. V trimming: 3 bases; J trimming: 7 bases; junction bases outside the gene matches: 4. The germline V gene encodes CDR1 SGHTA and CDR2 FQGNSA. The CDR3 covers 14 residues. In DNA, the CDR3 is TGTGCCAGCAGCTTGGGACAGGGGCGGAATACGCAGTATTTT. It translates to CASSLGQGRNTQYF.

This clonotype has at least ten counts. The CDR3 region is CASSGTGYNEQFF. The CDR3 nucleotides are TGTGCCAGCAGTGGGACAGGGTACAATGAGCAGTTCTTC. The V call is TRBV2, the J call TRBJ2-1, with 8 bases that match TRBD1. V was pared by 4 bases and J by 4 bases, with 0 bases of the junction left unmatched. The germline CDR1 and CDR2 sequences are SNHLY and FYNNEI. The CDR3 sequence is 13 residues long.

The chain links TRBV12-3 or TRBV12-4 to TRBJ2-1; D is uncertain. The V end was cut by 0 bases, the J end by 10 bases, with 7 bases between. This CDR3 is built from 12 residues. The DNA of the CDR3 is TGTGCCAGCAGTTTAGCGGGAAAGGAGCAGTTCTTC. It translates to CASSLAGKEQFF.

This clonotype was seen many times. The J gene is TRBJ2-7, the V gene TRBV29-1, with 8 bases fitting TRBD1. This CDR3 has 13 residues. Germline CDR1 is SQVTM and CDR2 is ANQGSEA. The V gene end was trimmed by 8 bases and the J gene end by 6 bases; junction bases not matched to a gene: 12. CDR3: CSSAVTGDSEQYF. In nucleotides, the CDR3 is TGCAGCTCTGCGGTGACAGGGGATTCCGAGCAGTACTTC.

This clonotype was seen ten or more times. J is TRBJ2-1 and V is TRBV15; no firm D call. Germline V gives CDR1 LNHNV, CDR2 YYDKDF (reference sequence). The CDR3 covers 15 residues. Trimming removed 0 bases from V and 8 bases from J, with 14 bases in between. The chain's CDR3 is CATSRDDFIGDEQFF. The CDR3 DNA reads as TGTGCCACCAGCAGAGATGACTTTATCGGCGATGAGCAGTTCTTC.

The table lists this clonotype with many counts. The CDR3 DNA is TGTGCCAGCACCGACGGGTCAATTACGGACGACTCCTACGAGCAGTACTTC. This encodes CASTDGSITDDSYEQYF. The gene calls are TRBV6-4 and TRBJ2-7; no firm D call. Germline loops: CDR1 MRHNA, CDR2 SNTAGT. The CDR3 sequence is 17 residues long. The germline V and J ends were trimmed by 7 bases and 0 bases, with 22 bases remaining between them.

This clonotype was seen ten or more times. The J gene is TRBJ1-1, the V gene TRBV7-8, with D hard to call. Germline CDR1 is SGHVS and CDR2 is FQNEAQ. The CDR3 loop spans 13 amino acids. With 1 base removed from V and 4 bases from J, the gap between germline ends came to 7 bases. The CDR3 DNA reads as TGTGCCAGCAGCTTAGGGGCCGCCACTGAAGCTTTCTTT. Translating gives CASSLGAATEAFF.